The 11 T cell receptor beta chains below all came from one sample that was sequenced in a study of shared clonotypes between healthy human individuals. The assay was immunoSEQ multiplex PCR, and TCRdb's table has in-frame clones only and misses some. The repertoire holds about 2.4 million clones, with just over 90% as singletons. The specimen was naive CD4+ T cells sorted from blood. Subset here: CD45RA+ positively selected. The receptors shown here come from a man aged 18 to 29 in good health.

This clone was picked up one time. Distinct nucleotide sequences in the sample also encode this CDR3. The chain is built from TRBV6-5 and TRBJ1-5; D ambiguous. Germline CDR1 and CDR2: MNHEY and SVGAGI. The CDR3 sequence is 13 residues long. V was shortened by 7 bases and J by 7 bases, with 14 bases between the two germline ends. CDR3 sequence: CASTPTGNQPQHF. The CDR3 DNA follows: TGTGCCAGCACCCCGACGGGGAACCAGCCCCAGCATTTT.

The V gene is TRBV28, the J gene TRBJ2-1, with a weak D call TRBD2 (6 bases). V was shortened by 1 base and J by 14 bases, with 12 bases between the two germline ends. The germline CDR1 and CDR2 sequences are MDHEN and SYDVKM. The CDR3 totals 12 residues. The CDR3 loop is CASSLSGRSEFF. The CDR3 DNA is TGTGCCAGCAGTTTATCAGGGAGGTCGGAGTTCTTC.

The chain uses TRBV10-3 and TRBJ2-2; 10 positions agree with TRBD2. The CDR3 spans 15 residues. In germline, CDR1 is ENHRY, CDR2 SYGVKD. V gave up 7 bases and J gave up 4 bases; unmatched junction bases: 6. CDR3 protein: CAITLAGDGTGELFF. The CDR3 DNA reads as TGTGCCATCACCCTAGCGGGAGACGGCACCGGGGAGCTGTTTTTT.

V usage is TRBV6-6 and J usage is TRBJ2-5; 11 bases are shared with TRBD2. This CDR3 is built from 14 residues. Per the germline V gene, CDR1 is MNHNY and CDR2 is SVGAGI (reference sequence). V lost 6 bases and J lost 2; bases outside the gene matches: 2. The CDR3 bases are TGTGCCAGCAGGACTAGCGGGACTCAAGAGACCCAGTACTTC. Translating gives CASRTSGTQETQYF.

V gene TRBV7-9 combines with J gene TRBJ2-1; tentative D call: TRBD2 (6 bases). The CDR3 spans 17 residues. V was shortened by 6 bases and J by 4 bases, with 22 bases between the two germline ends. The germline CDR1 and CDR2 sequences are SEHNR and FQNEAQ (reference sequence). The CDR3 spells CASRISWGVLEYNEQFF. The CDR3 region has the DNA TGTGCCAGCAGGATCTCTTGGGGGGTTCTAGAATACAATGAGCAGTTCTTC.

The CDR3 coding sequence is TGCGCCAGCAGCTCCAGACTAGCGGGAGCGCTAGGCGGAGAGACCCAGTACTTC. Amino acid sequence: CASSSRLAGALGGETQYF. The gene calls are TRBV5-1 and TRBJ2-5; 12 bases fit TRBD2. V was clipped by 3 bases and J by 4 bases; unmatched bases: 13. Germline lookup yields CDR1 SGHRS and CDR2 YFSETQ. The CDR3 totals 18 residues.

Concerning this clone itself: Other DNA sequences within the sample encode an identical CDR3. The V call is TRBV9, the J call TRBJ1-6; no clear D gene. The CDR3 runs 13 residues. Trimming removed 1 base from V and 6 bases from J, with 5 bases in between. CDR1 and CDR2 from the germline V gene are SGDLS and YYNGEE. CDR3 coding DNA: TGTGCCAGCAGCGTATCCCCTAATTCACCCCTCCACTTT. Translation: CASSVSPNSPLHF.

The chain is built from TRBV6-1 and TRBJ2-1, with D uncertain. The CDR3 length is 12 residues. The ends were cut back, 0 bases at V and 8 bases at J, with 5 bases in the middle. From germline, CDR1 is MNHNS and CDR2 SASEGT. CDR3: CASSEAFDEQFF. CDR3 DNA: TGTGCCAGCAGTGAAGCGTTCGATGAGCAGTTCTTC.

The V call is TRBV6-6, the J call TRBJ1-1; D perhaps matches TRBD1 (5 bases). CDR1 is MNHNY, CDR2 SVGAGI, per germline (reference sequence). V dropped 2 bases and J dropped 6 bases, with 10 bases sitting between them. The CDR3 is 13 residues long. CDR3 nucleotides: TGTGCCAGCAGTTACCACGCAGGGTCTGAAGCTTTCTTT. Translation: CASSYHAGSEAFF.

J is TRBJ2-3 and V is TRBV4-1, with TRBD1 as a possible D gene (5 bases). The CDR3 runs to 15 residues. V was clipped by 4 bases and J by 2 bases, with 13 bases between them. The germline V gene has CDR1 MGHRA and CDR2 YSYEKL. CDR3 amino acids: CASSLSRGVTDTQYF. CDR3 sequence (DNA): TGCGCCAGCAGCCTCTCAAGGGGCGTCACAGATACGCAGTATTTT.

With respect to this clone: Within the sample, other DNA sequences also encode this same CDR3. The chain combines TRBV6-5 with TRBJ1-3, with a tentative D call TRBD1 (6 bases). The CDR3 runs to 14 residues. The ends were cut back, 2 bases at V and 2 bases at J, with 7 bases in the middle. Germline-derived CDR1 and CDR2 are MNHEY and SVGAGI. The chain's CDR3 is CASSYGTTGNTIYF. The CDR3 DNA reads TGTGCCAGCAGTTACGGGACAACTGGAAACACCATATATTTT.